This T cell receptor (beta chain) appears in the sequencing data of a study of blood T cell repertoires in COVID-19. Clones were sequenced by immunoSEQ multiplex PCR, and TCRdb holds only the in-frame ones, with some missing. The repertoire holds 250,000 or so clones, with 90% as singletons. Germline loops: CDR1 LNHDA, CDR2 SQIVND (reference sequence). The CDR3 is 15 residues long. With 5 bases removed from V and 3 bases from J, the gap between germline ends came to 16 bases. The source is a woman aged 60-75 years with COVID-19, enrolled during active disease. Sequencing input: peripheral blood. The chain is built from TRBV19 and TRBJ1-2; weak D call: TRBD1 (5 bases). CDR3 amino acids: CASSPRGGVHYGYTF. The CDR3 DNA reads TGTGCCAGTAGTCCCAGAGGAGGGGTCCACTATGGCTACACCTTC.